This T cell receptor (beta chain) was documented in a study of blood T cell repertoires in COVID-19. Turning to the study itself: From the United States, Italy and Spain came samples of acute and convalescent COVID-19. Sources were T cells, B-cell-depleted T cells, or PBMCs; the material itself was cDNA or gDNA.

Original processing notes: Estimated nucleated cell counts came from reference gene primer amplification. Some clones are missing from TCRdb's copy, which holds only in-frame ones; the method was immunoSEQ multiplex PCR. The DNA gave D and trimming, while V, J and clone size come from that table. The sample consists of over 200,000 clones, 88% of them appearing once. The germline V gene has CDR1 LNHNV and CDR2 YYDKDF (reference sequence). Trimming left V 0 bases short and J 5 bases short, with 11 bases between. The length of the CDR3 is 14 residues. The clonotype originates from a woman aged 30 to 39 with acute or convalescent COVID-19. This chain joins TRBV15 and TRBJ2-7; D is unclear. The source material was peripheral blood. CDR3 amino acids: CATSRDFLGDEQYF. CDR3 in DNA: TGTGCCACCAGCAGAGATTTTCTGGGCGACGAGCAGTACTTC.